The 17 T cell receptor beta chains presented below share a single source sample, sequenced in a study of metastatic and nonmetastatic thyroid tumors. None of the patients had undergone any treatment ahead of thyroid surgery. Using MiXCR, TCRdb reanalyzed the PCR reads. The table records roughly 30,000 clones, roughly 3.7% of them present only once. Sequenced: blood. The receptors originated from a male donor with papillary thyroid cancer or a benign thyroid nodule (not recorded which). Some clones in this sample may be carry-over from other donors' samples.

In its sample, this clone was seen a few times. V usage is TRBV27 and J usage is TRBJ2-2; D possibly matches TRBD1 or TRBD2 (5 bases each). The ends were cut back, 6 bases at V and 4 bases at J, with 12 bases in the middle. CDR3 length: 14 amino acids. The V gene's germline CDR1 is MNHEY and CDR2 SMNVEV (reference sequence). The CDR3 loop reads CASSMTGATGELFF. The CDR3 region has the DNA TGTGCCAGCAGCATGACCGGGGCCACCGGGGAGCTGTTTTTT.

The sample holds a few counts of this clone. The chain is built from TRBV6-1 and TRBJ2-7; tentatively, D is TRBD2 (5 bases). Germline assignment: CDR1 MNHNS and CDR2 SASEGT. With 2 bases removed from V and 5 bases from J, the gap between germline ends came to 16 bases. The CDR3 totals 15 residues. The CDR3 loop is CASSESSREVDEQYF. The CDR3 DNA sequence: TGTGCCAGCAGTGAAAGCAGTCGGGAAGTTGACGAGCAGTACTTC.

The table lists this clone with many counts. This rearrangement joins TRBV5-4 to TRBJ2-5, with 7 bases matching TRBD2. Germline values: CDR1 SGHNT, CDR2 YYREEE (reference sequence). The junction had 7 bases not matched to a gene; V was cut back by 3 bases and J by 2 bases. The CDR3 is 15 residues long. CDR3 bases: TGTGCCAGCAGCTACCAGACTAGCACACAAGAGACCCAGTACTTC. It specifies CASSYQTSTQETQYF. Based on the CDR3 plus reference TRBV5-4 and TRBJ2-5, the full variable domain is ETGVTQSPTHLIKTRGQQVTLRCSSQSGHNTVSWYQQALGQGPQFIFQYYREEENGRGNFPPRFSGLQFPNYSSELNVNALELDDSALYLCASSYQTSTQETQYFGPGTRLLVL.

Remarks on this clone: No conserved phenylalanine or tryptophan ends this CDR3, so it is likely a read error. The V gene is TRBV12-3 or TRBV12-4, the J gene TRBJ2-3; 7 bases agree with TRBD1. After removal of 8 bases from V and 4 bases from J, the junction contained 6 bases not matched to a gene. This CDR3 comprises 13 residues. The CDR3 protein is CASSQGVPDTQYL. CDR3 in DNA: TGTGCCAGCTCTCAGGGGGTACCAGATACGCAGTATCTT.

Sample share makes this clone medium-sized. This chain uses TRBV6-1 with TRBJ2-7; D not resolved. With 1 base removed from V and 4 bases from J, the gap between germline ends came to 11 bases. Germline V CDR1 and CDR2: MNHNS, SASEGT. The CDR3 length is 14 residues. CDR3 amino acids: CASSEDVRSYEQYF. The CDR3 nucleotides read TGTGCCAGCAGTGAAGACGTGAGATCTTACGAGCAGTACTTC.

CDR3: CASSEGGERNTIYF. CDR3 coding DNA: TGTGCCAGCAGTGAAGGGGGGGAACGAAACACCATATATTTT. The chain is built from TRBV2 and TRBJ1-3; D is perhaps TRBD1 (5 bases). The CDR3 length is 14 residues. Trimming cost V 1 base and J 5 bases, with 9 bases left between them. In germline, CDR1 is SNHLY, CDR2 FYNNEI.

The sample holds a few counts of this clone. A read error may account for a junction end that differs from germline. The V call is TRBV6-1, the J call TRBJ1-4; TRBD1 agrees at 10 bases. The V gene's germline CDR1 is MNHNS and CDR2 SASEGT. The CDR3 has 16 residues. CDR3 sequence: CASSEAVGTGDERLFF. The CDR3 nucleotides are TGTGCCAGCAGTGAAGCGGTTGGGACAGGGGATGAAAGACTGTTTTTT.

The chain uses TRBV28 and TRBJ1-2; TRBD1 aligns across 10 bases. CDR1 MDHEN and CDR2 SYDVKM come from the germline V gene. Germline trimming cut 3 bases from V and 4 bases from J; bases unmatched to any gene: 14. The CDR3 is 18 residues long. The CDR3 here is CASSFGVTGGRFGYGYTF. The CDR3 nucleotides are TGTGCCAGCAGTTTTGGCGTGACAGGGGGCAGATTCGGCTATGGCTACACCTTC.

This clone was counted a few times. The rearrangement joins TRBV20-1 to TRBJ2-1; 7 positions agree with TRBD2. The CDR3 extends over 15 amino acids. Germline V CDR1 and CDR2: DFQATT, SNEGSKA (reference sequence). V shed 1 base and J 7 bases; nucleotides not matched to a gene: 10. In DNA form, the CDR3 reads TGCAGTGCTAGAGTGCCTGGCGGGAGTCGGAATGAGCAGTTCTTC. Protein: CSARVPGGSRNEQFF.

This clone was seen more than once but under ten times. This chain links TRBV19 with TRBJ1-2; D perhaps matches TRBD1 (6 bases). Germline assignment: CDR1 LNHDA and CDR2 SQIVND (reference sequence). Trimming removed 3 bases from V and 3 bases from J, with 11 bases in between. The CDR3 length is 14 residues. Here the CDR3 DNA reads TGTGCCAGTAGTATGAGTCAGGGGTACTATGGCTACACCTTC. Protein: CASSMSQGYYGYTF.

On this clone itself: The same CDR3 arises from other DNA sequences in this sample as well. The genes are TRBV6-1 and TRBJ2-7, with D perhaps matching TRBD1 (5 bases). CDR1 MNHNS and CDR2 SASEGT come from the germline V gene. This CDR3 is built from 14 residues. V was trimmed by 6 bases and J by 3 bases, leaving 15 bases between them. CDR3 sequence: CASSRNRYRYEQYF. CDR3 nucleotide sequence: TGTGCCAGCAGCCGCAACAGGTATCGCTACGAGCAGTACTTC.

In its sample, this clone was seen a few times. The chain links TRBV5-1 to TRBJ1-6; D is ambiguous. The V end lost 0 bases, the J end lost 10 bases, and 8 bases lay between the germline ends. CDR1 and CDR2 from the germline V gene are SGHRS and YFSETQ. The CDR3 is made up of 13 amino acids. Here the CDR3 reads CASSLGADSPLHF. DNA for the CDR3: TGCGCCAGCAGCTTGGGGGCAGACTCACCCCTCCACTTT. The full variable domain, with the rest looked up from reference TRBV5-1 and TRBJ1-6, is KAGVTQTPRYLIKTRGQQVTLSCSPISGHRSVSWYQQTPGQGLQFLFEYFSETQRNKGNFPGRFSGRQFSNSRSEMNVSTLELGDSALYLCASSLGADSPLHFGNGTRLTVT.

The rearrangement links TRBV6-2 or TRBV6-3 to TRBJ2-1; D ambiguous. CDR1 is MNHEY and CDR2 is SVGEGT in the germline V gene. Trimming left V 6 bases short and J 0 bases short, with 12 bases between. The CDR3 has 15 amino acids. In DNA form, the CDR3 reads TGTGCCAGCAGAAAAAAGGCCAGCTCCTACAATGAGCAGTTCTTC. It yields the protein CASRKKASSYNEQFF.

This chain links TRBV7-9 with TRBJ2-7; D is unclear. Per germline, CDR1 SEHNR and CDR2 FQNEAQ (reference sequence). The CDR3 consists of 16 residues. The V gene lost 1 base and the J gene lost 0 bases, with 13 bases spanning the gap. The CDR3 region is CASSLVLGLASYEQYF. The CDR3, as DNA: TGTGCCAGCAGCTTAGTCCTTGGGCTGGCCTCCTACGAGCAGTACTTC.

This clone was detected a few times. The CDR3 loop is CASSLGSGRSEQFF. The DNA for the CDR3 is TGCGCCAGCAGCTTAGGTAGCGGGAGAAGTGAGCAGTTCTTC. This chain uses TRBV5-1 with TRBJ2-1; TRBD2 agrees at 9 bases. The CDR3 extends over 14 amino acids. Trimming cost V 2 bases and J 9 bases; bases outside gene matches: 6. Germline CDR1 reads SGHRS; CDR2 reads YFSETQ. The full variable domain, in which reference TRBV5-1 and TRBJ2-1 provide the parts outside the CDR3, is KAGVTQTPRYLIKTRGQQVTLSCSPISGHRSVSWYQQTPGQGLQFLFEYFSETQRNKGNFPGRFSGRQFSNSRSEMNVSTLELGDSALYLCASSLGSGRSEQFFGPGTRLTVL.

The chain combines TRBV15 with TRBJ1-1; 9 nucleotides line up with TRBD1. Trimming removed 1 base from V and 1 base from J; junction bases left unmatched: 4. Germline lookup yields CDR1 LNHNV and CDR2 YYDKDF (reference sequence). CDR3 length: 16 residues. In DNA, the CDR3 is TGTGCCACCAGCAGAGGGTCACAGGGGGCGAACACTGAAGCTTTCTTT. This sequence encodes CATSRGSQGANTEAFF.

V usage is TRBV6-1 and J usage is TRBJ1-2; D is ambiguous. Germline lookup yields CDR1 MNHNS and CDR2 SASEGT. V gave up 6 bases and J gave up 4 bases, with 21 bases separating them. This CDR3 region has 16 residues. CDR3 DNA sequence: TGTGCCAGCAGAACAAATAAGGGTTCCCCTTTCTATGGCTACACCTTC. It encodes CASRTNKGSPFYGYTF.